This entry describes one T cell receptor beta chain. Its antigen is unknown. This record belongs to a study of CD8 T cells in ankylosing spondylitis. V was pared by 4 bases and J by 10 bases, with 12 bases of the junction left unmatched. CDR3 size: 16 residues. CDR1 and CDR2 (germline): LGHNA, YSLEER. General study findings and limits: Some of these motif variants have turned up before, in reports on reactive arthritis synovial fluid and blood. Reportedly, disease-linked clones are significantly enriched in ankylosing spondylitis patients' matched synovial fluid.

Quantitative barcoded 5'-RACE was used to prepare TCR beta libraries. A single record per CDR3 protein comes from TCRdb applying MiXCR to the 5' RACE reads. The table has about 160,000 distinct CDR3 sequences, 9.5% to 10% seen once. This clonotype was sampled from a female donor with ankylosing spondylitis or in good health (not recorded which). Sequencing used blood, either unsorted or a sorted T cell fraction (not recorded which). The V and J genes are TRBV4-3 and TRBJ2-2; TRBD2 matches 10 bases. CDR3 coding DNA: TGCGCCAGCAGCCTCATTTCTAGCGGGAGCTCCGTGGAGCTGTTTTTT. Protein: CASSLISSGSSVELFF.